This entry lists 26 T cell receptor beta chains sequenced from one sample in a study of control samples from healthy donors and cancer patients. Repertoires were generated with immunoSEQ multiplex PCR, while TCRdb's copy carries only in-frame clones and drops some. The table has roughly 18,000 clones, more than 75% seen once. The sequencing sample was made of PBMCs. These receptors were collected from a woman aged 55-69 years with head and neck cancer.

The chain links TRBV6-5 to TRBJ1-2; TRBD1 aligns across 8 bases. The CDR3 is 14 residues long. With V trimmed by 5 bases and J by 3 bases, 5 bases remained unmatched. Looked up from germline, CDR1 is MNHEY and CDR2 is SVGAGI. CDR3 amino acids: CASSPTGQDYGYTF. The CDR3 DNA sequence: TGTGCCAGCAGTCCCACGGGACAGGACTATGGCTACACCTTC.

The chain joins TRBV25-1 to TRBJ2-3; D is undetermined. The CDR3 runs to 15 residues. CDR1 and CDR2 from the germline V gene are MGHDK and SYGVNS. Between the trimmed V and J ends, which lost 7 bases and 2 bases, there was a span of 16 bases. The CDR3 nucleotides are TGTGCCAGCAATGGCGGAGTTTCGCACACAGATACGCAGTATTTT. Residues: CASNGGVSHTDTQYF. The full variable domain, with the rest looked up from reference TRBV25-1 and TRBJ2-3, is EADIYQTPRYLVIGTGKKITLECSQTMGHDKMYWYQQDPGMELHLIHYSYGVNSTEKGDLSSESTVSRIRTEHFPLTLESARPSHTSQYLCASNGGVSHTDTQYFGPGTRLTVL.

J is TRBJ2-7 and V is TRBV28, with D maybe TRBD2 (6 bases). Germline CDR1 MDHEN, CDR2 SYDVKM. The CDR3 is made up of 16 amino acids. V shed 4 bases and J shed 2 bases, with 18 bases lying between them. CDR3 nucleotide sequence: TGTGCCAGCAGTTGGTCCGCGGGATTAAGGACCTACGAGCAGTACTTC. Its translation: CASSWSAGLRTYEQYF. The full variable domain, its missing parts supplied by reference TRBV28 and TRBJ2-7, is DVKVTQSSRYLVKRTGEKVFLECVQDMDHENMFWYRQDPGLGLRLIYFSYDVKMKEKGDIPEGYSVSREKKERFSLILESASTNQTSMYLCASSWSAGLRTYEQYFGPGTRLTVT.

V is TRBV27 and J is TRBJ1-6; the match to TRBD1 covers 7 bases. The CDR3 runs 13 residues. Germline CDR1 is MNHEY and CDR2 is SMNVEV (reference sequence). After removal of 6 bases from V and 5 bases from J, the junction contained 1 base not matched to a gene. CDR3 loop: CASRQGNNSPLHF. The CDR3 DNA reads TGTGCCAGCAGACAGGGGAATAATTCACCCCTCCACTTT.

The gene calls are TRBV12-3 or TRBV12-4 and TRBJ1-6; no clear D gene. The CDR3 consists of 12 residues. Trimming cost V 6 bases and J 8 bases, with 8 bases left between them. CDR3 amino acids: CASSSRDSPLHF. CDR3 DNA: TGTGCCAGCAGCAGTAGGGATTCACCCCTCCACTTT.

This chain uses TRBV6-5 with TRBJ2-1; 7 nucleotides line up with TRBD2. Germline CDR1 and CDR2: MNHEY and SVGAGI. This CDR3 comprises 12 residues. V dropped 8 bases and J dropped 4; count of bases not matched to a gene: 2. CDR3 DNA: TGTGCCAGCGGGGACTATTACAATGAGCAGTTCTTC. It is translated as CASGDYYNEQFF.

The CDR3 nucleotides read TGTGCCAGCAGATTCAGGACAGGGGCCATGAACACTGAAGCTTTCTTT. Its protein is CASRFRTGAMNTEAFF. This chain links TRBV27 with TRBJ1-1, with TRBD1 matching over 9 bases. V lost 6 bases to trimming and J lost 0 bases; unmatched junction nucleotides: 8. The CDR3 is 16 amino acids. CDR1 MNHEY and CDR2 SMNVEV come from the germline V gene (reference sequence).

V is TRBV5-6 and J is TRBJ2-1, with TRBD2 as a possible D gene (6 bases). CDR1 SGHDT and CDR2 YYEEEE come from the germline V gene. Trimming shortened V by 3 bases and J by 8 bases, and 21 bases separated the two germline ends. This CDR3 spans 16 amino acids. In DNA form, the CDR3 reads TGTGCCAGCAGCTCCCCGGGGGTGGATTTGGTCGATGAGCAGTTCTTC. This encodes CASSSPGVDLVDEQFF. Using reference TRBV5-6 and TRBJ2-1 for the parts outside the CDR3, the full variable domain is DAGVTQSPTHLIKTRGQQVTLRCSPKSGHDTVSWYQQALGQGPQFIFQYYEEEERQRGNFPDRFSGHQFPNYSSELNVNALLLGDSALYLCASSSPGVDLVDEQFFGPGTRLTVL.

This CDR3 is CASSLGPGQIYGYTF. CDR3 bases: TGTGCCAGCAGTTTAGGGCCGGGACAGATTTATGGCTACACCTTC. V usage is TRBV27 and J usage is TRBJ1-2; 7 bases are a match to TRBD1. Germline V lookup: CDR1 MNHEY, CDR2 SMNVEV (reference sequence). The CDR3 spans 15 residues. V trimming: 2 bases; J trimming: 5 bases; junction bases outside the gene matches: 8.

The chain joins TRBV5-1 to TRBJ1-1; D not certain. V was clipped by 0 bases and J by 0 bases, with 12 bases between them. CDR3 length: 16 residues. Per germline, CDR1 SGHRS and CDR2 YFSETQ. CDR3 loop: CASSLAIGGMNTEAFF. For the CDR3, the DNA is TGCGCCAGCAGCTTGGCCATCGGCGGTATGAACACTGAAGCTTTCTTT.

This clone appeared once. The chain uses TRBV6-1 and TRBJ2-7; D possibly corresponds to TRBD2 (6 bases). CDR1 is MNHNS and CDR2 is SASEGT in the germline V gene. Trimming shortened V by 3 bases and J by 2 bases, and 17 bases separated the two germline ends. This CDR3 comprises 16 residues. Written as DNA, the CDR3 is TGTGCCAGCAGTGAGTCCCCGGGAGCCGAACCCTACGAGCAGTACTTC. This encodes CASSESPGAEPYEQYF.

The chain couples TRBV24-1 to TRBJ2-7, with D perhaps matching TRBD1 (6 bases). V shed 12 bases and J shed 7 bases, with 18 bases lying between them. The CDR3 is made up of 12 amino acids. CDR1 is KGHDR and CDR2 is SFDVKD in the germline V gene. In DNA form, the CDR3 reads TGTGCCCCCAACAATGAAGACAGGGAGCAGTACTTC. Protein product: CAPNNEDREQYF.

In the case of this clone: Additional DNA sequences in this sample encode the identical CDR3. This rearrangement joins TRBV6-6 to TRBJ1-2; TRBD1 might be the D (5 bases). This CDR3 is built from 14 residues. V lost 6 bases and J lost 3, with 14 bases in between. Looked up from germline, CDR1 is MNHNY and CDR2 is SVGAGI (reference sequence). CDR3 region: CASRLGRDYYGYTF. CDR3 sequence (DNA): TGTGCCAGCAGACTGGGACGGGACTACTATGGCTACACCTTC.

This clone has just a few counts. The CDR3 nucleotides read TGTGCCACCAGCCATCCCTTAGAAAGCACAGATACGCAGTATTTT. It codes for CATSHPLESTDTQYF. This chain connects TRBV15 to TRBJ2-3; D not certain. V gave up 5 bases and J gave up 0 bases, with 12 bases separating them. CDR1 LNHNV and CDR2 YYDKDF come from the germline V gene (reference sequence). The length of the CDR3 is 15 residues.

This chain joins TRBV2 and TRBJ2-1, with D possibly TRBD1 on 7 matching bases. V lost 5 bases to trimming and J lost 0 bases, with 29 bases between them. Germline V gene lookup returns CDR1 SNHLY and CDR2 FYNNEI. There are 21 residues in the CDR3. CDR3 loop: CASSRTGQPGLSRGSYNEQFF. CDR3 nucleotide sequence: TGTGCCAGCAGTAGGACGGGACAGCCGGGACTTTCGAGGGGCTCCTACAATGAGCAGTTCTTC.

The rearrangement joins TRBV28 to TRBJ1-1, with D hard to call. The V gene lost 2 bases and the J gene lost 6 bases, with 7 bases spanning the gap. The CDR3 has 12 residues. CDR1 and CDR2 (germline): MDHEN, SYDVKM. The CDR3 region has the DNA TGTGCCAGCAGTTTAAGGGAGGCTGAAGCTTTCTTT. Amino acid sequence: CASSLREAEAFF. Complete variable domain (other parts from reference TRBV28 and TRBJ1-1): DVKVTQSSRYLVKRTGEKVFLECVQDMDHENMFWYRQDPGLGLRLIYFSYDVKMKEKGDIPEGYSVSREKKERFSLILESASTNQTSMYLCASSLREAEAFFGQGTRLTVV.

J is TRBJ1-4 and V is TRBV28; 8 bases agree with TRBD1. V trimming: 6 bases; J trimming: 3 bases; junction bases outside the gene matches: 12. Germline V CDR1 and CDR2: MDHEN, SYDVKM. The CDR3 length is 17 residues. The CDR3 here is CASSTRQGTRPNEKLFF. CDR3 sequence (DNA): TGTGCCAGCAGCACCCGACAGGGGACTCGGCCTAATGAAAAACTGTTTTTT.

The genes are TRBV25-1 and TRBJ2-1, with D hard to call. Germline V lookup: CDR1 MGHDK, CDR2 SYGVNS. The CDR3 totals 16 residues. Between the trimmed V and J ends, which lost 3 bases and 0 bases, there was a span of 12 bases. CDR3 bases: TGTGCCAGCAGTGACGCCGGACCGGTCTCCTACAATGAGCAGTTCTTC. It specifies CASSDAGPVSYNEQFF.

This chain links TRBV6-5 with TRBJ1-2, with 8 bases identical to TRBD1. Germline V gene sequence: CDR1 MNHEY, CDR2 SVGAGI. The CDR3 extends over 13 amino acids. J was trimmed by 4 bases and V by 6 bases; bases with no gene match: 4. DNA of the CDR3: TGTGCCAGCAGGCGACAGGGGAGCTATGGCTACACCTTC. Its translation: CASRRQGSYGYTF.

The chain combines TRBV5-3 with TRBJ1-6; maybe TRBD1 (5 bases). TRBV5-3 is designated an ORF whose function remains uncertain. V lost 1 base, J lost 7 bases, and 9 bases lay in between. CDR3 size: 14 residues. This chain's CDR3 is CARSLWDGNSPLHF. DNA for the CDR3: TGTGCCAGAAGCTTGTGGGACGGAAATTCACCCCTCCACTTT.

The rearrangement links TRBV5-6 to TRBJ2-6; 9 nucleotides align to TRBD1. CDR1 and CDR2 from the germline V gene are SGHDT and YYEEEE. The CDR3 consists of 18 residues. Trimming took 4 bases from V and 0 from J; bases not matched to a gene: 8. Here the CDR3 reads CASSPGTGIHSGANVLTF. CDR3 coding DNA: TGTGCCAGCAGCCCCGGGACAGGGATTCACTCTGGGGCCAACGTCCTGACTTTC.

The V gene is TRBV19, the J gene TRBJ2-5; D may be TRBD1 (8 bases). Germline V gene data show CDR1 as LNHDA and CDR2 as SQIVND (reference sequence). This CDR3 has 13 amino acids. Between the trimmed V and J ends, which lost 6 bases and 2 bases, there was a span of 10 bases. In DNA, the CDR3 is TGTGCCAGTAGACAGGGGGGGCAAGAGACCCAGTACTTC. Its translation: CASRQGGQETQYF.

The rearrangement uses TRBV7-8 and TRBJ2-7; TRBD2 matches at 7 bases. With 1 base clipped from V and 3 bases from J, the junction kept 6 bases outside the gene matches. Germline CDR1 is SGHVS and CDR2 is FQNEAQ. The CDR3 consists of 15 residues. The CDR3 sequence: CASSLELGGSYEQYF. Here the CDR3 DNA reads TGTGCCAGCAGCTTAGAACTGGGCGGGAGCTACGAGCAGTACTTC.

The chain has TRBV5-1 and TRBJ2-3; 8 bases are a match to TRBD2. Germline V CDR1 and CDR2: SGHRS, YFSETQ. CDR3 size: 13 residues. Trimming at V came to 7 bases and at J to 3 bases, leaving 4 bases not matched to a gene. In DNA form, the CDR3 reads TGCGCCAGCTCTGGCGGGAGGACAGATACGCAGTATTTT. Encoded protein: CASSGGRTDTQYF.

The sample holds one count of this clone. The CDR3 nucleotides read TGTGCCAGCAGTCCCCGGACAGGGGGTGGTGGAAACACCATATATTTT. This gives the protein CASSPRTGGGGNTIYF. The rearrangement links TRBV27 to TRBJ1-3; 10 bases line up with TRBD1. The CDR3 extends over 16 amino acids. CDR1 and CDR2 (germline): MNHEY, SMNVEV (reference sequence). Trimming took 5 bases from V and 3 from J; bases not matched to a gene: 7.

This chain links TRBV27 with TRBJ2-1, with D perhaps TRBD1 (5 bases). The CDR3 covers 14 residues. The V gene lost 6 bases and the J gene lost 2 bases, with 11 bases spanning the gap. The germline V gene has CDR1 MNHEY and CDR2 SMNVEV (reference sequence). DNA for the CDR3: TGTGCCAGCAGAACAGGAGTCGCCTACAATGAGCAGTTCTTC. Translated, it gives CASRTGVAYNEQFF.